The clone carrying this TCR beta chain was found once. CDR1 SGDLS and CDR2 YYNGEE come from the germline V gene. The V gene end was trimmed by 4 bases and the J gene end by 3 bases; junction bases not matched to a gene: 4. The CDR3 contains 14 residues. This sample was included in a study of blood T cell repertoires in COVID-19. Only in-frame clones appear in the TCRdb table, and some are missing; sequencing was by immunoSEQ multiplex PCR. This table has roughly 120,000 clones, roughly 90% appearing once. The clonotype was recovered from a man aged 60 to 75 with COVID-19, enrolled during active disease. The V call is TRBV9, the J call TRBJ1-1, with 9 bases fitting TRBD1. The sample comprised peripheral blood. This chain's CDR3 is CASSPDRGYTEAFF. CDR3 DNA sequence: TGTGCCAGCAGCCCCGACAGGGGGTACACTGAAGCTTTCTTT. Full variable domain (missing parts from reference TRBV9 and TRBJ1-1): DSGVTQTPKHLITATGQRVTLRCSPRSGDLSVYWYQQSLDQGLQFLIQYYNGEERAKGNILERFSAQQFPDLHSELNLSSLELGDSALYFCASSPDRGYTEAFFGQGTRLTVV.